This is a list of T cell receptor beta chains from one sample in a study of T-cell memory formation after mild COVID-19. TCRdb re-derived calls from the 5' RACE reads in MiXCR, one entry per CDR3 protein. The data contain some 300,000 distinct CDR3 sequences, around a fifth of them singletons. Sequencing was carried out using PBMCs or a T cell subset sorted from them (not recorded which). The source is a man younger than 35 who had mild COVID-19 (a few samples of this study predate the infection). Cell type and time point are not known. The CDR3 runs from the conserved cysteine through the conserved F or W. The D gene is left open where the match is weak. A clone size is listed for some rows: how often the clone was seen (once, few, many), or a class if it is expanded.

J gene: TRBJ1-2
clone size: few
V gene: TRBV10-3
D gene: -
CDR3 DNA: TGTGCCATCAGTGCGACAGGTGGCAACTATGGCTACACCTTC
CDR3 protein: CAISATGGNYGYTF

J gene: TRBJ2-1
clone size: few
V gene: TRBV6-5
D gene: -
CDR3 DNA: TGTGCCAGCAGAGACGGACGGAACAATGAGCAGTTCTTC
CDR3 protein: CASRDGRNNEQFF

J gene: TRBJ1-1
clone size: few
V gene: TRBV7-9
D gene: -
CDR3 DNA: TGTGCCAGCAGCTTAGGTTGGGCACAGTGGGGACCCGAAGCTTTCTTT
CDR3 protein: CASSLGWAQWGPEAFF

J gene: TRBJ2-3
clone size: -
V gene: TRBV18
D gene: -
CDR3 DNA: TGTGCCAGCTCAGAGACCAAGGATACGCAGTATTTT
CDR3 protein: CASSETKDTQYF

J gene: TRBJ2-6
clone size: -
V gene: TRBV5-1
D gene: TRBD1
CDR3 DNA: TGCGCCAGCAGCCGGACGACAGGGCCAACGCACTCTGGGGCCAACGTCCTGACTTTC
CDR3 protein: CASSRTTGPTHSGANVLTF

J gene: TRBJ2-2
clone size: -
V gene: TRBV29-1
D gene: TRBD1
CDR3 DNA: TGCAGCGTGGTCCAGGGGGACAGGGGGACCGGGGAGCTGTTTTTT
CDR3 protein: CSVVQGDRGTGELFF

J gene: TRBJ1-1
clone size: -
V gene: TRBV5-6
D gene: -
CDR3 DNA: TGTGCCAGCAGCTTGGTTCAGGGGATGATCGCTTTCTTT
CDR3 protein: CASSLVQGMIAFF

J gene: TRBJ2-5
clone size: -
V gene: TRBV5-1
D gene: TRBD1
CDR3 DNA: TGCGCCAGCAGCTCCACAGGGGTGGAGACCCAGTACTTC
CDR3 protein: CASSSTGVETQYF

J gene: TRBJ2-5
clone size: -
V gene: TRBV20-1
D gene: TRBD2
CDR3 DNA: TGCAGTGCTAGAGGGGATCAGGGACTAGCGGGGGAGACCCAGTACTTC
CDR3 protein: CSARGDQGLAGETQYF

J gene: TRBJ2-2
clone size: many
V gene: TRBV20-1
D gene: TRBD2
CDR3 DNA: TGCAGTGCTCCCTCACTAGCGGGGCTACCCGGGGAGCTGTTTTTT
CDR3 protein: CSAPSLAGLPGELFF

J gene: TRBJ2-2
clone size: few
V gene: TRBV4-3
D gene: -
CDR3 DNA: TGCGCCAGCAGCCAAGATAGGCTGAACACCGGGGAGCTGTTTTTT
CDR3 protein: CASSQDRLNTGELFF

J gene: TRBJ1-1
clone size: -
V gene: TRBV5-1
D gene: -
CDR3 DNA: TGCGCCAGCAGCTTGGCCGGAAGACTCACTGAAGCTTTCTTT
CDR3 protein: CASSLAGRLTEAFF

J gene: TRBJ1-6
clone size: -
V gene: TRBV28
D gene: TRBD1
CDR3 DNA: TGTGCCAGCAGTTCAGGGGGCGGGTATAATTCACCCCTCCACTTT
CDR3 protein: CASSSGGGYNSPLHF

J gene: TRBJ1-4
clone size: few
V gene: TRBV4-3
D gene: TRBD1
CDR3 DNA: TGCGCCAGCAGCCCCGGGGACAGGGAAAATGAAAAACTGTTTTTT
CDR3 protein: CASSPGDRENEKLFF

J gene: TRBJ1-2
clone size: few
V gene: TRBV5-1
D gene: -
CDR3 DNA: TGCGCCAGCAGCCCTCTCGAACAGGGTCTCCGGGGCTACACCTTC
CDR3 protein: CASSPLEQGLRGYTF

J gene: TRBJ2-3
clone size: many
V gene: TRBV7-3
D gene: -
CDR3 DNA: TGTGCCAGCAGCTTGAAGGTTAGAGATACGCAGTATTTT
CDR3 protein: CASSLKVRDTQYF

J gene: TRBJ1-1
clone size: few
V gene: TRBV6-2/TRBV6-3
D gene: TRBD1
CDR3 DNA: TGTGCCAGCACCTTGGGACAGGGGACGACTGAAGCTTTCTTT
CDR3 protein: CASTLGQGTTEAFF

J gene: TRBJ2-3
clone size: few
V gene: TRBV5-1
D gene: -
CDR3 DNA: TGCGCCAGCAGCTTGGGCAGGGCCAAGGATACGCAGTATTTT
CDR3 protein: CASSLGRAKDTQYF

J gene: TRBJ1-5
clone size: few
V gene: TRBV27
D gene: -
CDR3 DNA: TGTGCCAGCAGTACAGGAATGAGCAATCAGCCCCAGCATTTT
CDR3 protein: CASSTGMSNQPQHF

J gene: TRBJ1-6
clone size: -
V gene: TRBV9
D gene: TRBD1
CDR3 DNA: TGTGCCAGCAGAGGACAGGTGAATTCACCCCTCCACTTT
CDR3 protein: CASRGQVNSPLHF

J gene: TRBJ2-1
clone size: -
V gene: TRBV7-6
D gene: TRBD1
CDR3 DNA: TGTGCCAGCAGCTTCCCGGGACAGGAATCCTACAATGAGCAGTTCTTC
CDR3 protein: CASSFPGQESYNEQFF

J gene: TRBJ1-6
clone size: few
V gene: TRBV5-1
D gene: -
CDR3 DNA: TGCGCCAGCAGCTTTCGGACGCCTAATGGTGATTCACCCCTCCACTTT
CDR3 protein: CASSFRTPNGDSPLHF

J gene: TRBJ1-2
clone size: few
V gene: TRBV30
D gene: -
CDR3 DNA: TGTGCCTGGAGTGTAAACTATGGCTACACCTTC
CDR3 protein: CAWSVNYGYTF

J gene: TRBJ1-1
clone size: -
V gene: TRBV7-3
D gene: TRBD1
CDR3 DNA: TGTGCCAGCAGCTCGCCCAGGGGCGGACAGGGCCGAACTGAAGCTTTCTTT
CDR3 protein: CASSSPRGGQGRTEAFF

J gene: TRBJ1-2
clone size: -
V gene: TRBV7-2
D gene: TRBD1
CDR3 DNA: TGTGCCAGCAGTCCCGCCCGGGGGCAGGGGGGTGGCTACACCTTC
CDR3 protein: CASSPARGQGGGYTF

J gene: TRBJ1-2
clone size: -
V gene: TRBV5-6
D gene: -
CDR3 DNA: TGTGCCAGCAGCCGGACAGCCTTCAGCCTCTATGGCTACACCTTC
CDR3 protein: CASSRTAFSLYGYTF